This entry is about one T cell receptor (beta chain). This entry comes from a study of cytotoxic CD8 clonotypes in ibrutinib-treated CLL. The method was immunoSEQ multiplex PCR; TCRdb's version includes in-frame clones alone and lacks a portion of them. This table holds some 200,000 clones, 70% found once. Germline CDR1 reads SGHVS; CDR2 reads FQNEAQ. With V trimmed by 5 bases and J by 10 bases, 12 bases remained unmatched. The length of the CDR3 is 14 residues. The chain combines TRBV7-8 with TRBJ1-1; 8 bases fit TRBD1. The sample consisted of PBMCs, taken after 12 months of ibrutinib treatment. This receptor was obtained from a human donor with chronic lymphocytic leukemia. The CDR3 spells CASSAIWDRPGAFF. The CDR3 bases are TGTGCCAGCAGCGCCATCTGGGACAGGCCCGGAGCTTTCTTT.